This is a list of T cell receptor beta chains from one sample in a study of cytomegalovirus exposure and HLA in healthy donors. This table comes from immunoSEQ multiplex PCR, and its TCRdb copy is limited to in-frame clones, with some not included. Altogether 150,000 to 200,000 clones are present, around 83% being singletons, with the ten largest covering roughly 2.2%. Sample: PBMCs. The receptors come from a man in his late teens or twenties in good health and CMV-seropositive. CDR3s include the opening cysteine and the closing phenylalanine or tryptophan. A D gene is named only where the DNA matches it firmly. The size field is filled for only some rows; it gives once, few, many or a size class.

>16|TRBD2|NA|TRBV9|TRBJ2-3
CASSVAAGGPEDTQYF
TGTGCCAGCAGCGTAGCGGCGGGGGGGCCCGAAGATACGCAGTATTTT
>15|TRBD2|few|TRBV6-5|TRBJ2-5
CASGVAGAPGETQYF
TGTGCCAGCGGGGTAGCGGGGGCCCCCGGAGAGACCCAGTACTTC
>14|TRBD1|NA|TRBV2|TRBJ1-4
CASSWDRVDEKLFF
TGTGCCAGCAGTTGGGACAGAGTTGATGAAAAACTGTTTTTT
>14|NA|NA|TRBV19|TRBJ1-1
CASSMGRSNTEAFF
TGTGCCAGTAGTATGGGGAGATCGAACACTGAAGCTTTCTTT
>15|TRBD2|NA|TRBV7-6|TRBJ2-5
CASSLGLAVQETQYF
TGTGCCAGCAGCTTAGGACTAGCGGTACAAGAGACCCAGTACTTC
>14|TRBD2|NA|TRBV7-2|TRBJ2-7
CASRLAGRTYEQYF
TGTGCCAGCAGGCTAGCGGGGCGAACCTACGAGCAGTACTTC
>14|TRBD1|NA|TRBV5-1|TRBJ1-1
CASSQGTGNTEAFF
TGCGCCAGCAGCCAAGGGACAGGGAACACTGAAGCTTTCTTT
>15|TRBD1|few|TRBV19|TRBJ1-1
CASRLPQGVGTEAFF
TGTGCCAGTAGATTACCCCAGGGGGTAGGCACTGAAGCTTTCTTT
>18|TRBD1|NA|TRBV5-5|TRBJ2-3
CASSSYYNRGLGTDTQYF
TGTGCCAGCAGCTCTTATTATAACAGGGGGTTAGGGACAGATACGCAGTATTTT
>17|NA|NA|TRBV7-2|TRBJ1-1
CASSLSPAGVVNTEAFF
TGTGCCAGCAGCTTATCCCCAGCAGGGGTTGTGAACACTGAAGCTTTCTTT
>13|NA|NA|TRBV30|TRBJ1-1
CAWRAQANTEAFF
TGTGCCTGGAGGGCTCAGGCGAACACTGAAGCTTTCTTT
>14|NA|NA|TRBV27|TRBJ2-7
CASSLRQGSHEQYF
TGTGCCAGCAGTTTAAGGCAGGGTTCGCACGAGCAGTACTTC
>15|TRBD2|once|TRBV6-5|TRBJ2-3
CASSYSRRGGDTQYF
TGTGCCAGCAGTTACTCGAGGCGGGGGGGAGATACGCAGTATTTT
>18|TRBD1|NA|TRBV5-8|TRBJ1-4
CASSSVKTGTPTNEKLFF
TGTGCCAGCAGCTCCGTGAAGACAGGGACCCCAACTAATGAAAAACTGTTTTTT
>14|NA|NA|TRBV6-5|TRBJ1-2
CASSLTRDTHGYTF
TGTGCCAGCAGTCTAACCCGGGACACACATGGCTACACCTTC
>14|TRBD1|NA|TRBV19|TRBJ1-6
CASGDRSYNSPLHF
TGTGCCAGCGGGGACAGGTCCTATAATTCACCCCTCCACTTT
>15|NA|NA|TRBV4-1|TRBJ1-2
CASSQVEGVNYGYTF
TGCGCCAGCAGCCAAGTGGAGGGCGTTAACTATGGCTACACCTTC
>12|TRBD1|once|TRBV10-1|TRBJ2-7
CASGTGIYEQYF
TGCGCGAGCGGGACAGGGATCTACGAGCAGTACTTC
>13|NA|NA|TRBV5-4|TRBJ2-7
CASSLMTSYEQYF
TGTGCCAGCAGCTTGATGACTTCCTACGAGCAGTACTTC
>15|TRBD2|NA|TRBV6-1|TRBJ2-5
CASSEGGLARETQYF
TGTGCCAGCAGTGAAGGGGGACTAGCGAGGGAGACCCAGTACTTC
>14|NA|NA|TRBV11-2|TRBJ1-3
CASSFSTAGNTIYF
TGTGCCAGCAGCTTCTCCACAGCTGGAAACACCATATATTTT
>16|NA|NA|TRBV4-3|TRBJ1-4
CASSQDHGATNEKLFF
TGCGCCAGCAGCCAAGATCACGGGGCAACTAATGAAAAACTGTTTTTT
>15|NA|NA|TRBV7-2|TRBJ1-5
CASSQVGGWDQPQHF
TGTGCCAGCAGCCAGGTCGGGGGATGGGATCAGCCCCAGCATTTT
>12|NA|once|TRBV6-5|TRBJ1-2
CASSSYSYGYTF
TGTGCCAGCAGTTCCTACAGCTATGGCTACACCTTC
>15|TRBD2|NA|TRBV9|TRBJ2-5
CASSPGGGMSETQYF
TGTGCCAGCAGCCCCGGGGGGGGCATGTCGGAGACCCAGTACTTC
>15|NA|NA|TRBV7-2|TRBJ1-1
CASSLGGGLGTEAFF
TGTGCCAGCAGCTTAGGAGGGGGTCTGGGTACTGAAGCTTTCTTT
>14|NA|once|TRBV6-5|TRBJ2-7
CASSPTGPSYEQYF
TGTGCCAGCAGTCCCACAGGACCTTCCTACGAGCAGTACTTC
>17|TRBD1|NA|TRBV19|TRBJ1-2
CASTQGQGFLYNYGYTF
TGTGCCAGTACCCAAGGACAGGGTTTTCTTTATAACTATGGCTACACCTTC
>15|NA|NA|TRBV18|TRBJ2-3
CASSPPLPSGDTQYF
TGTGCCAGCTCACCACCTCTCCCCAGCGGGGATACGCAGTATTTT
>12|NA|NA|TRBV6-6|TRBJ2-7
CASSYSQPEQYF
TGTGCCAGCAGTTACTCACAACCCGAGCAGTACTTC
>15|TRBD1|once|TRBV19|TRBJ2-7
CASSIAGQGSYEQYF
TGTGCCAGTAGTATAGCGGGACAGGGGAGCTACGAGCAGTACTTC